This TCR beta chain is drawn from a study of blood T cell repertoires in COVID-19. Study at large: The origin of the acute and convalescent COVID-19 samples was the United States, Italy and Spain.

Looked up from germline, CDR1 is SGHTA and CDR2 is FQGNSA. The CDR3 length is 15 residues. V dropped 4 bases and J dropped 4; count of bases not matched to a gene: 10. Libraries were prepared by immunoSEQ multiplex PCR; TCRdb keeps only in-frame clonotypes and omits some of them. Altogether about 250,000 clones are present, over 85% being singletons, with the ten largest covering 3.5% to 4%. J is TRBJ2-7 and V is TRBV7-2; 7 bases line up with TRBD1. This clonotype was sampled from a woman aged 25 to 39 with acute COVID-19. The material sequenced was PBMCs or T cells enriched from blood (not recorded which). As DNA, the CDR3 is TGTGCCAGCAGCTCGGGGAGAGGGGGCGCGTACGAGCAGTACTTC. Protein product: CASSSGRGGAYEQYF.